What follows is one TCR beta chain and its context. This clone showed up just a few times. It lacks a known antigen. The record has no base qualities; no much larger clone is one base away. These data belong to a study of vaccination effects on CD4 cells after COVID-19 (dated by TCRdb to 2021 to 2024). Study-level background: Participants received two doses of either the BNT162b2 or the mRNA-1273 mRNA SARS-CoV-2 vaccine. The Oncomine TCR Beta short-read assay on an Illumina iSeq 100 was used to sequence cultures from other donors in the study. The study compared SARS-CoV-2 spike-specific CD4+ TCR repertoires before and after mRNA vaccination in COVID-19 convalescent patients and infection-naive vaccine recipients. Altogether, roughly 10 COVID-19 convalescent patients and a few SARS-CoV-2-naive healthy vaccine recipients made up the full study. What the research found in general, with its limitations: The study was limited by a small number of convalescent patients and lacked early post-infection timepoints. In healthy vaccine recipients, vaccine-induced clones were almost all SARS-CoV-2 mono-reactive, with only 1 of 255 cross-reactive with common cold coronaviruses. At late post-vaccination timepoints, both infection-induced and vaccine-induced clones showed marked clonal contraction, consistent with waning T cell responses.

The CDR3 starts with the cysteine, ends with the phenylalanine, and has 14 residues. Only the CDR3 DNA is retained, 42 bases long and in frame from the first base. The CDR1 and CDR2 encoded by the germline V gene are SNHLY and FYNNEI. The trim is 6 bases for V and 6 bases for J, with a gap of 17 bases between the germline ends. Library method: the immunoSEQ multiplex PCR assay. DNA from the CD4+ T cells that had been cultured and isolated underwent TCR beta CDR3 sequencing. For the original study's pipeline: Non-productive TCR sequences were removed and reads were trimmed to the CDR3 region, keeping CDR3s of at least 7 amino acids. Antigen-specific clonotypes were identified with the MANAFEST web app by comparing expansion in peptide wells against reference cultures. To be called positive, a clone needed expansion at FDR<0.05 compared with the reference and with all other wells, an odds ratio greater than 5, and a frequency greater than 0.1% in two replicate wells. Clonotypes significantly expanded in SARS-CoV-2 spike wells and in at least one common cold coronavirus spike condition were defined as cross-reactive. Levenshtein distance calculated with the stringdist R package was used to assess CDR3 similarity, and unrooted trees were constructed with ape in R 3.6.1. TCRdb mirrors the immuneACCESS table, restricted to in-frame sequences. Some clones are absent from its copies; in checked studies, under half trace to an unresolved V gene, and the reason for the others is unknown. The V and J calls and clone size come from that table; D and trimming were worked out from the DNA. This sample comprises 30,000 to 35,000 clones, more than 70% of them detected only once. Jointly, the top ten make up around 27% of the sample.

In the ViraFEST assay, PBMC were stimulated with viral peptide pools, and antigen-specific CD4+ T cell clonotypes were then identified by expansion using TCR sequencing. After less than 13 days of culture, CD4+ T cells were isolated with the EasySep CD4+ T cell isolation kit. The absence of prior SARS-CoV-2 infection in healthy vaccine recipients was confirmed by negative nucleocapsid antibodies before and after vaccination. A few million PBMC per well were cultured in IMDM with about 4.6% human AB serum, 8.5 to 10 IU/ml IL-2 and gentamicin, plus 10 ug/ml peptides. On days 3 and 7, half of the culture medium was replaced with fresh IL-2-containing medium. Unless noted otherwise, every peptide stimulation condition was grown in triplicate wells. PBMC were separated from whole blood using Ficoll-Paque Plus gradient centrifugation and were then either cryopreserved at -140C or used fresh. The overlapping peptide pools covered the spike proteins of SARS-CoV-2 as well as those of the common cold coronaviruses HCoV-NL63, HCoV-OC43 and HCoV-229E. The QIAamp micro DNA kit was used to extract genomic DNA from the cultured CD4+ T cells.

Here the sequenced sample was CD4+ T cells from PBMCs cultured with HCoV-OC43 spike peptides, taken before COVID-19 vaccination. The cell subset or site tag for this specimen amounts to: HCoV-OC43 spike overlapping peptide pool stimulation. The TCR comes from a human donor who received a COVID-19 vaccine. The sequence joins TRBV2 to TRBJ1-2; perhaps TRBD1 is the D gene, with 5 bases matching. The DNA reads as follows: TGTGCCAGCAGCAGGGACGGAGGAGGGCATGGCTACACCTTC. This translates into CASSRDGGGHGYTF.